Sequencing of this T cell receptor beta chain was carried out in a study of cytomegalovirus exposure and HLA in healthy donors (dated 2017 in TCRdb). Context from the whole study: According to a later analysis, one platform produced both the roughly 120 validation repertoires and the 700 or so repertoires of the first cohort. The aim of the study was to test whether cataloging public T cell receptors could identify signatures of past pathogen exposure. A separate validation cohort of 100 to 150 different subjects was used in addition to the 666-subject first cohort. High-throughput TCR immunosequencing, statistical association of individual TCRs with disease status, and machine learning were combined to predict cytomegalovirus infection status. Summary of the overall study and its limitations: According to the authors, the approach could potentially be generalized to other disease states and immunological phenotypes. The classifier was reported to diagnose cytomegalovirus status with high specificity and sensitivity in both the original and validation cohorts. Of the cluster scores, 90% to 95% were above 0 in a later analysis, which found that TCRs clustered in the first cohort also tended to co-occur in the 95 to 150 validation repertoires. While some public TCRs were present in many individuals, most TCR sequences turned up only very rarely across donors. The study listed 150 to 200 TCR beta chains as associated with cytomegalovirus. In vitro tests confirmed that three of the cytomegalovirus-associated TCR beta chains recognize cytomegalovirus antigens. A later analysis had no HLA typing for the validation cohort, so co-occurrence there was scored across all 130 or so repertoires.

Separate from the approximately 670-subject first cohort, the validation cohort of roughly 130 subjects was the group to which the donors belonged. The germline V gene encodes CDR1 SNHLY and CDR2 FYNNEI. At the junction V is shortened by 9 bases and J by 3 bases; bases outside the gene matches: 11. Spanning cysteine to phenylalanine, the CDR3 consists of 15 amino acids. The kept DNA is CDR3 alone, 45 bases in frame from the first base. The library was obtained by the immunoSEQ multiplex PCR assay. On the authors' methods: To diagnose cytomegalovirus status from the catalog of TCR beta chain sequences, a statistical classification framework was built. Entries here come from immuneACCESS through TCRdb and include only in-frame sequences with V and J called. Some clones fail to appear in such tables; in the studies checked, an unresolved V gene covers under half of the shortfall, and the cause of the remainder is unknown. V and J calls and clone size are those listed in that table; D and trimming were worked out from the DNA. For this sample the table gives about 200,000 clones, of which about 81% were detected only once. The biggest ten clones account for roughly 1.2% of the sample.

Points on this clone: The target of this receptor is not known. No base quality values were provided; no much bigger clone lies one nucleotide off.

Sequencing was done on a sample of PBMCs. The rearranged chain carries TRBV2 and TRBJ2-5, and 9 junctional nucleotides match TRBD1. The receptor was derived from a woman aged 25 to 45 in good health and CMV-seronegative. The CDR3 region has the sequence CARSSLRDREETQYF. In nucleotide form, the sequence is TGTGCCAGAAGTTCTCTCCGGGACAGGGAAGAGACCCAGTACTTC.